A selection of T cell receptor beta chains follows, all from one sample in a study of cytomegalovirus exposure and HLA in healthy donors. This table comes from immunoSEQ multiplex PCR, and its TCRdb copy is limited to in-frame clones, with some not included. Recorded for this sample: tens of thousands of clones. Material for sequencing was PBMCs. All receptors derive from a woman in her 40s in good health and CMV-seropositive. The CDR3 runs from the conserved cysteine through the conserved F or W. A D gene is named only where the DNA matches it firmly.

v_call	d_call	j_call	cdr3_aa	cdr3_nt
TRBV11-2	TRBD1	TRBJ2-7	CASSYTGTGTYEQYF	TGTGCCAGCAGCTATACCGGGACAGGTACCTACGAGCAGTACTTC
TRBV5-4	.	TRBJ1-4	CASSLGGGTGNEKLFF	TGTGCCAGCAGCTTGGGAGGCGGGACGGGCAATGAAAAACTGTTTTTT
TRBV6-1	TRBD1	TRBJ2-7	CASSEYQTGGYEQYF	TGTGCCAGCAGTGAATATCAGACAGGGGGCTACGAGCAGTACTTC
TRBV7-4	TRBD2	TRBJ2-5	CASSLGVAGGPQGETQYF	TGTGCCAGCAGCTTAGGGGTAGCGGGAGGGCCGCAGGGAGAGACCCAGTACTTC
TRBV5-1	TRBD1	TRBJ2-7	CASSLHHRGPSYEQYF	TGCGCCAGCAGCTTACACCACAGGGGACCGTCCTACGAGCAGTACTTC
TRBV27	TRBD1	TRBJ2-3	CASSLRDSFTDTQYF	TGTGCCAGCAGTCTAAGGGACAGTTTCACAGATACGCAGTATTTT
TRBV6-1	.	TRBJ2-2	CASSEEAGGTGELFF	TGTGCCAGCAGTGAAGAGGCAGGGGGGACCGGGGAGCTGTTTTTT
TRBV4-2	TRBD2	TRBJ2-3	CASSNRLAGGASTDTQYF	TGTGCCAGCAGCAACCGACTAGCGGGGGGGGCTAGCACAGATACGCAGTATTTT
TRBV6-1	TRBD1	TRBJ2-7	CASSEEPDRGPEEQYF	TGTGCCAGCAGTGAAGAACCGGACAGGGGGCCGGAAGAGCAGTACTTC
TRBV28	.	TRBJ2-7	CASSLTRGSYEQYF	TGTGCCAGCAGTCTTACCCGGGGGTCCTACGAGCAGTACTTC
TRBV2	.	TRBJ2-7	CASSDWQGRTYEQYF	TGTGCCAGCAGTGACTGGCAGGGCCGAACCTACGAGCAGTACTTC
TRBV28	TRBD1	TRBJ2-3	CASSRRQGRTDTQYF	TGTGCCAGCAGTCGTCGACAGGGGCGCACAGATACGCAGTATTTT
TRBV21-1	.	TRBJ1-2	CASSKVGLPGQGTNGYTF	TGTGCCAGCAGCAAAGTAGGACTACCGGGACAGGGAACGAACGGCTACACCTTC
TRBV27	TRBD2	TRBJ2-7	CASSLTSGVTYEQYF	TGTGCCAGCAGTTTAACTAGCGGGGTAACTTACGAGCAGTACTTC
TRBV5-1	.	TRBJ1-4	CASSLGDATNEKLFF	TGCGCCAGCAGCTTGGGCGATGCAACTAATGAAAAACTGTTTTTT
TRBV4-2	TRBD2	TRBJ2-1	CASSQESGGSGFF	TGTGCCAGCAGCCAAGAATCGGGCGGGAGTGGATTCTTC
TRBV9	TRBD1	TRBJ2-7	CASARTGQGSSYEQYF	TGTGCCAGCGCGCGTACTGGACAGGGGAGCTCCTACGAGCAGTACTTC
TRBV5-1	.	TRBJ1-1	CASSWEGYTEAFF	TGCGCCAGCAGCTGGGAGGGGTACACTGAAGCTTTCTTT
TRBV13	.	TRBJ1-1	CASSPPSGGNTEAFF	TGTGCCAGCAGCCCCCCCTCGGGGGGGAATACTGAAGCTTTCTTT
TRBV5-1	.	TRBJ1-4	CASSLGLPDEKLFF	TGCGCCAGCAGCTTGGGTCTGCCGGATGAAAAACTGTTTTTT
TRBV28	.	TRBJ1-3	CASSLSGQPNTIYF	TGTGCCAGCAGTTTATCCGGACAGCCAAACACCATATATTTT
TRBV7-3	.	TRBJ1-1	CASSTKDERNYRAFF	TGTGCCAGCAGCACTAAAGACGAGAGGAATTACCGAGCTTTCTTT
TRBV6-5	.	TRBJ2-3	CASSRGSAQTDTQYF	TGTGCCAGCAGCCGAGGGAGCGCCCAGACAGATACGCAGTATTTT
TRBV5-1	TRBD2	TRBJ2-3	CASSYQRGDTDTQYF	TGCGCCAGCAGCTATCAGCGGGGAGACACAGATACGCAGTATTTT
TRBV30	.	TRBJ1-2	CAWSNNRVIGYGYTF	TGTGCCTGGAGCAATAACAGGGTAATAGGATATGGCTACACCTTC
TRBV27	TRBD1	TRBJ2-2	CASSGRDRETGELFF	TGTGCCAGCAGTGGCCGGGACAGGGAAACCGGGGAGCTGTTTTTT
TRBV10-1	TRBD1	TRBJ2-1	CASSAPGTDNEQFF	TGCGCCAGCAGTGCCCCGGGGACAGACAATGAGCAGTTCTTC
TRBV7-2	TRBD2	TRBJ2-4	CASSSTSGPGGIQYF	TGTGCCAGCAGCTCAACTAGCGGGCCCGGGGGCATTCAGTACTTC
TRBV30	TRBD1	TRBJ1-5	CAWSADRVNQPQHF	TGTGCCTGGAGTGCGGACAGGGTCAATCAGCCCCAGCATTTT
TRBV11-3	.	TRBJ2-1	CASSARLGNEQFF	TGTGCCAGCAGCGCCCGACTAGGGAATGAGCAGTTCTTC
TRBV6-1	.	TRBJ1-1	CASRPQGLGGAEAFF	TGTGCCAGCAGACCTCAAGGACTGGGAGGGGCTGAAGCTTTCTTT
TRBV19	.	TRBJ1-1	CASNKMNTEAFF	TGTGCCAGTAATAAAATGAACACTGAAGCTTTCTTT
TRBV9	.	TRBJ2-3	CASSVGGVAGTDTQYF	TGTGCCAGCAGCGTAGGTGGAGTAGCGGGCACAGATACGCAGTATTTT
TRBV5-6	.	TRBJ2-3	CASSSITDTQYF	TGTGCCAGCAGCTCTATAACAGATACGCAGTATTTT
TRBV19	TRBD1	TRBJ2-7	CARGQGFSYEQYF	TGTGCCAGGGGACAGGGATTCTCCTACGAGCAGTACTTC
TRBV2	TRBD1	TRBJ2-7	CASRQGGGSYEQYF	TGTGCCAGCAGACAGGGGGGTGGGTCCTACGAGCAGTACTTC
TRBV29-1	.	TRBJ2-2	CSVGATGELFF	TGCAGCGTTGGGGCCACCGGGGAGCTGTTTTTT
TRBV20-1	.	TRBJ2-7	CSARTSPEQYF	TGCAGTGCTCGCACTAGTCCCGAGCAGTACTTC
TRBV18	.	TRBJ2-7	CASSPGPGYEQYF	TGTGCCAGCTCACCAGGGCCCGGCTACGAGCAGTACTTC
TRBV19	TRBD1	TRBJ1-2	CASSMGQGSGYTF	TGTGCCAGTAGTATGGGACAGGGCTCTGGCTACACCTTC
TRBV19	.	TRBJ1-1	CASSGGPQGSRTEAFF	TGTGCCAGTAGTGGGGGTCCACAGGGAAGTCGCACTGAAGCTTTCTTT
TRBV5-4	.	TRBJ1-1	CASSLAQGTMNTEAFF	TGTGCCAGCAGCTTGGCCCAGGGAACCATGAACACTGAAGCTTTCTTT
TRBV5-1	.	TRBJ2-1	CASSTTGTPYNEQFF	TGCGCCAGCAGCACCACAGGGACCCCCTACAATGAGCAGTTCTTC
TRBV10-1	TRBD1	TRBJ2-7	CASSGDLRTGGSYEQYF	TGCGCCAGCAGTGGGGACCTCAGGACAGGGGGATCCTACGAGCAGTACTTC
TRBV9	.	TRBJ1-2	CASSVDRASYGYTF	TGTGCCAGCAGCGTAGACAGGGCGTCGTATGGCTACACCTTC
TRBV7-2	TRBD2	TRBJ2-7	CASSFGASGGYEQYF	TGTGCCAGCAGCTTTGGGGCTAGCGGGGGCTACGAGCAGTACTTC
TRBV7-2	.	TRBJ1-3	CASSLAAEPGNTIYF	TGTGCCAGCAGCCTGGCCGCCGAACCTGGAAACACCATATATTTT
TRBV9	TRBD2	TRBJ2-1	CASSVLGGPAGGQYEQFF	TGTGCCAGCAGCGTATTAGGGGGCCCAGCGGGAGGGCAATATGAGCAGTTCTTC
TRBV27	TRBD1	TRBJ1-2	CASSPPRTGTKPYGYTF	TGTGCCAGCAGTCCCCCCCGGACAGGGACGAAACCCTATGGCTACACCTTC
TRBV9	.	TRBJ2-3	CASSVAGVDTDTQYF	TGTGCCAGCAGCGTAGCGGGGGTGGACACAGATACGCAGTATTTT